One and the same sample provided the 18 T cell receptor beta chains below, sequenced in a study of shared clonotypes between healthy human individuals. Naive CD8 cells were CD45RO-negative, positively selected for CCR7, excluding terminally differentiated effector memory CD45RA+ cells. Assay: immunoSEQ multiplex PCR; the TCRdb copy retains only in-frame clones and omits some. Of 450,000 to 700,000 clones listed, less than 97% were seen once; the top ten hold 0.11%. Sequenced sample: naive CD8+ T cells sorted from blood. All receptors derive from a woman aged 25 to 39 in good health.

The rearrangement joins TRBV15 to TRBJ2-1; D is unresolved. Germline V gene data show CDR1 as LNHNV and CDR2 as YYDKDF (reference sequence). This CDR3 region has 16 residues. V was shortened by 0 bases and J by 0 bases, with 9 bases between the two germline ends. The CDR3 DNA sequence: TGTGCCACCAGCAGAGATGTCCCAAGCTCCTACAATGAGCAGTTCTTC. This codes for CATSRDVPSSYNEQFF.

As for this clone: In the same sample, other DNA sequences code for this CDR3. Here the CDR3 DNA reads TGTGCCAGCAGTTTGACAGGGCACAATGAGCAGTTCTTC. Translated, it gives CASSLTGHNEQFF. The J gene is TRBJ2-1, the V gene TRBV27, with 7 nucleotides matching TRBD1. Germline V gene sequence: CDR1 MNHEY, CDR2 SMNVEV (reference sequence). V shed 3 bases and J 5 bases; nucleotides not matched to a gene: 1. The CDR3 is 13 residues long.

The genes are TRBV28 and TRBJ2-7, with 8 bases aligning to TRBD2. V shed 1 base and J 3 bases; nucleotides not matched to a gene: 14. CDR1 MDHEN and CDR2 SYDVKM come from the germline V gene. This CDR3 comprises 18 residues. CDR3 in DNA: TGTGCCAGCAGTTTATTAAGGTTTCGCAGCGGGAGTCTCTACGAGCAGTACTTC. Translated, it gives CASSLLRFRSGSLYEQYF.

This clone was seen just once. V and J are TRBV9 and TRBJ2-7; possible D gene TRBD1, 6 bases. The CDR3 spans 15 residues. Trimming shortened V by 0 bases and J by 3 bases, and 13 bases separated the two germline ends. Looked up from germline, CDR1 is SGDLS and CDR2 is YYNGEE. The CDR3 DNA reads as TGTGCCAGCAGCGTAGGGGGACAAGTACACTACGAGCAGTACTTC. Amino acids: CASSVGGQVHYEQYF.

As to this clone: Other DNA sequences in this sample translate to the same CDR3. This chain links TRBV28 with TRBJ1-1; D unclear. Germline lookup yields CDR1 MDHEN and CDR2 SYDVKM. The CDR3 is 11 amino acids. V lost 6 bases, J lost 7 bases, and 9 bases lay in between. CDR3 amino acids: CASSLPGEAFF. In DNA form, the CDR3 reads TGTGCCAGCAGCCTTCCGGGTGAAGCTTTCTTT.

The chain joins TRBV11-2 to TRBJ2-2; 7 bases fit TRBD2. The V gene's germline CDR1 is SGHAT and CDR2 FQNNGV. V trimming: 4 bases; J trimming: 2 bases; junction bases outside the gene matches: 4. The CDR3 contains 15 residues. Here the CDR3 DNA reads TGTGCCAGCAGCTCCGCGGGAGTAAACACCGGGGAGCTGTTTTTT. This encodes CASSSAGVNTGELFF.

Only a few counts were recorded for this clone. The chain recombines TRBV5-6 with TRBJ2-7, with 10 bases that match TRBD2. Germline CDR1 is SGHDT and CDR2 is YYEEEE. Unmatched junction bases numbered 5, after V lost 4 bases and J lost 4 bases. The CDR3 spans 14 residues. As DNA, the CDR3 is TGTGCCAGCAGCAATGGACTAGCGGAATACGAGCAGTACTTC. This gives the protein CASSNGLAEYEQYF.

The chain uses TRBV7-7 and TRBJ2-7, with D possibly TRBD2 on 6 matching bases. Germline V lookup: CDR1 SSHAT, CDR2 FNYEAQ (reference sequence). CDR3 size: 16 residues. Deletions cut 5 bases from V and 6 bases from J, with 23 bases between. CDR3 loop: CASSPSIGGVGVEQYF. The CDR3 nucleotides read TGTGCCAGCAGCCCTAGTATCGGAGGGGTTGGGGTCGAGCAGTACTTC.

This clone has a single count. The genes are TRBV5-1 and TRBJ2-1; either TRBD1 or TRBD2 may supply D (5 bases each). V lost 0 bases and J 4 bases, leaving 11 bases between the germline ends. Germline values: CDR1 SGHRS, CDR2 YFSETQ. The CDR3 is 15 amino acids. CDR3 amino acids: CASSLERGAYNEQFF. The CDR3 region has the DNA TGCGCCAGCAGCTTGGAACGGGGCGCGTACAATGAGCAGTTCTTC.

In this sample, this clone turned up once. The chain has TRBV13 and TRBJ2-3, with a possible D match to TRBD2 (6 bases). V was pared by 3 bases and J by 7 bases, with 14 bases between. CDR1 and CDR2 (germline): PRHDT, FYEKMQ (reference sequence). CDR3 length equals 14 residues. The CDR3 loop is CASSFSGVGYTQYF. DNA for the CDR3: TGTGCCAGCAGCTTTAGCGGAGTGGGCTATACGCAGTATTTT.

This CDR3 is CALTETYEQYF. The CDR3, as DNA: TGTGCCTTGACAGAAACCTACGAGCAGTACTTC. J is TRBJ2-7 and V is TRBV30; maybe TRBD1 (5 bases). Trimming stripped 7 bases from V and 2 bases from J, with 9 bases between. The germline V gene has CDR1 GTSNPN and CDR2 SVGIG (reference sequence). The CDR3 length is 11 residues. The whole variable domain, filled in from reference TRBV30 and TRBJ2-7, reads SQTIHQWPATLVQPVGSPLSLECTVEGTSNPNLYWYRQAAGRGLQLLFYSVGIGQISSEVPQNLSASRPQDRQFILSSKKLLLSDSGFYLCALTETYEQYFGPGTRLTVT.

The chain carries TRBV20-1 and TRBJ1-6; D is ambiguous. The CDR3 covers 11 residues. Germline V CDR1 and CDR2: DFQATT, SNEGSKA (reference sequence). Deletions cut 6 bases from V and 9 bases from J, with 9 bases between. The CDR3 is CSAYLGSPLHF. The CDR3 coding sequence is TGCAGTGCATACCTTGGTTCACCCCTCCACTTT.

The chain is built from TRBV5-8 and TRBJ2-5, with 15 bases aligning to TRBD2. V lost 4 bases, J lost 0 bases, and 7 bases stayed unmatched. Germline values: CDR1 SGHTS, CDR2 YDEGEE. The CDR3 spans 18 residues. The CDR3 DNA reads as TGTGCCAGCAGCCCTGGACTAGCGGGAGGGCCCTACCAAGAGACCCAGTACTTC. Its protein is CASSPGLAGGPYQETQYF. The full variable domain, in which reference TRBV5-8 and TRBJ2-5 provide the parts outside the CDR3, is EAGVTQSPTHLIKTRGQQATLRCSPISGHTSVYWYQQALGLGLQFLLWYDEGEERNRGNFPPRFSGRQFPNYSSELNVNALELEDSALYLCASSPGLAGGPYQETQYFGPGTRLLVL.

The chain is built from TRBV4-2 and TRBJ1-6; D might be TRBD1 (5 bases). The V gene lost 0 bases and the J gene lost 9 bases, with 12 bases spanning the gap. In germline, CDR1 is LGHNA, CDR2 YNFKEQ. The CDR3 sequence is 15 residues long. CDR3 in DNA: TGTGCCAGCAGCCAAGATCGGCAGGGTGGTTCACCCCTCCACTTT. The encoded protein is CASSQDRQGGSPLHF.

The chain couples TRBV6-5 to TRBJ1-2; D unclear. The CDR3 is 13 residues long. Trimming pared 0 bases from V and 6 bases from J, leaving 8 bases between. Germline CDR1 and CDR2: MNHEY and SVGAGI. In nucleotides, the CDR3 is TGTGCCAGCAGTTACTCTGAAGGGAATGGCTACACCTTC. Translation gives CASSYSEGNGYTF.

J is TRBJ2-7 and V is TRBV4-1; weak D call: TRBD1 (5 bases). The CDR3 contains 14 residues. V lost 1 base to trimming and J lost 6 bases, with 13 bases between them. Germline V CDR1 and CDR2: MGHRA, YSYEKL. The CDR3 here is CASSQGAGIGEQYF. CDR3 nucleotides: TGCGCCAGCAGCCAAGGGGCAGGGATCGGCGAGCAGTACTTC.

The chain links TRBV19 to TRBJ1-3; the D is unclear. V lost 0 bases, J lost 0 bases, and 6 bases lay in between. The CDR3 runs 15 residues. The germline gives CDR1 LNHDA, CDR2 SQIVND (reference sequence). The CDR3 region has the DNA TGTGCCAGTAGTATAGATTCGAACTCTGGAAACACCATATATTTT. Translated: CASSIDSNSGNTIYF.

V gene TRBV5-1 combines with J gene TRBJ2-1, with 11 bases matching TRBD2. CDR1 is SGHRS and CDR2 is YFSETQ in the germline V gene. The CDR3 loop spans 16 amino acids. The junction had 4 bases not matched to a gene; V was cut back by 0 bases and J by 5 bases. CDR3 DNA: TGCGCCAGCAGCTTGGAGCCGGGACTAGCGGACAATGAGCAGTTCTTC. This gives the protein CASSLEPGLADNEQFF.